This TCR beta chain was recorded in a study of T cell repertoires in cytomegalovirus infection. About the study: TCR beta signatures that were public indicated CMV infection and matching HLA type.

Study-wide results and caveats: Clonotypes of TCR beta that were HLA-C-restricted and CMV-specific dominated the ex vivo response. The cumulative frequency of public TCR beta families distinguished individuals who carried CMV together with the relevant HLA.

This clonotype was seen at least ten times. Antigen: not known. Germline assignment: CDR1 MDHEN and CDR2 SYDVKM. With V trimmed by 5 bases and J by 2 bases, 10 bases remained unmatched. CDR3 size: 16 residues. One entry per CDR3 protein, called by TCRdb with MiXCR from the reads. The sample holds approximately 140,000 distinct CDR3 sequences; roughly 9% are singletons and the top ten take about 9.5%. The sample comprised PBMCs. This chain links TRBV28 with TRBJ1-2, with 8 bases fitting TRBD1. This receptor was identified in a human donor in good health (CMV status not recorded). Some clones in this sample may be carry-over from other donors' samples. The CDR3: CASSTTRGQPNYGYTF. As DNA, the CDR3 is TGTGCCAGCAGTACCACCAGGGGGCAACCGAACTATGGCTACACCTTC.